The clone carrying this T cell receptor (beta chain) was recorded a few times. As yet, its antigen is unknown. The data were obtained in a study of T cells after yellow fever vaccination. A single record per CDR3 protein comes from TCRdb applying MiXCR to the 5' RACE reads. The data show 250,000 to 350,000 distinct CDR3 sequences, roughly 8.7% seen once. This CDR3 comprises 14 residues. Trimming left V 2 bases short and J 2 bases short, with 11 bases between. Germline V gene sequence: CDR1 DFQATT, CDR2 SNEGSKA (reference sequence). General study findings and limits: Though it reached lower strength, the secondary response hit its peak faster, day 5 versus 15.

The receptor's source is a man younger than 35 who received the YFV17D yellow fever vaccine. Material: CD4+ T cells sorted from PBMCs, obtained 5 days after the yellow fever booster vaccination. The J gene is TRBJ2-3, the V gene TRBV20-1, with D perhaps TRBD1 (5 bases). The CDR3 loop is CSARTGLYTDTQYF. Here the CDR3 DNA reads TGCAGTGCTAGAACAGGCCTTTACACAGATACGCAGTATTTT.